A single sample gave rise to the 16 T cell receptor beta chains below, sequenced in a study of blood T cells in healthy people across ages. PCR was performed a second time for roughly 7 to 11 cycles using a sample-barcoded 5' primer and a J-beta primer mix. TCRdb reprocessed the 5' RACE reads via MiXCR and lists one record per CDR3 protein. The sample has around 2 million distinct CDR3 sequences; roughly two fifths are singletons. Sequencing was performed on blood. These receptors were obtained from a human donor in good health.

This clonotype has only a few counts. J is TRBJ2-7 and V is TRBV12-3 or TRBV12-4; 8 bases match TRBD2. The CDR3 contains 14 residues. Trimming removed 3 bases from V and 4 bases from J; junction bases left unmatched: 5. The CDR3 reads CASSFSGDRYEQYF. CDR3 coding DNA: TGTGCCAGCAGTTTTAGCGGGGATAGATACGAGCAGTACTTC.

The CDR3 DNA is TGTGCCAGCAGCCAAGATCGGAGGGGGATCGATGAGCAGTTCTTC. The encoded protein is CASSQDRRGIDEQFF. The V call is TRBV4-2, the J call TRBJ2-1, with D possibly being TRBD1 or TRBD2 (6 bases each). Trimming left V 0 bases short and J 8 bases short, with 14 bases between. Germline V gene data show CDR1 as LGHNA and CDR2 as YNFKEQ. CDR3 length equals 15 residues.

The gene calls are TRBV6-2 or TRBV6-3 and TRBJ2-5, with D perhaps TRBD1 or TRBD2 (6 bases each). CDR1 and CDR2 from the germline V gene are MNHEY and SVGEGT. Trimming removed 1 base at V and 3 bases at J, with 12 bases between. The CDR3 covers 15 residues. The chain's CDR3 is CASSYLGGLEETQYF. In DNA form, the CDR3 reads TGTGCCAGCAGTTACTTGGGGGGCCTGGAAGAGACCCAGTACTTC.

This clonotype has just a few counts. This chain connects TRBV29-1 to TRBJ1-2, with 7 bases lining up with TRBD1. The ends lost 1 base at V and 7 bases at J; junction bases unmatched: 6. This CDR3 region has 13 residues. Germline CDR1 is SQVTM and CDR2 is ANQGSEA. Here the CDR3 reads CSVEVSNRGGYTF. In nucleotides, the CDR3 is TGCAGCGTTGAAGTTTCAAACAGGGGTGGCTACACCTTC.

There are a few counts of this clonotype. This chain joins TRBV5-1 and TRBJ1-2; D might be TRBD1 (6 bases). From germline, CDR1 is SGHRS and CDR2 YFSETQ. The V end lost 3 bases, the J end lost 6 bases, and 12 bases lay between the germline ends. This CDR3 is 13 amino acids long. Here the CDR3 reads CASSWGSGDGYTF. The CDR3 nucleotides read TGCGCCAGCAGCTGGGGGTCAGGGGATGGCTACACCTTC.

The chain couples TRBV4-1 to TRBJ1-1; possible D gene TRBD1, 6 bases. Germline CDR1 reads MGHRA; CDR2 reads YSYEKL. V was clipped by 1 base and J by 2 bases, with 14 bases between them. CDR3 size: 16 residues. The CDR3 nucleotides read TGCGCCAGCAGCCAAGGCAATGGCAGGGGAAACACTGAAGCTTTCTTT. Its translation is CASSQGNGRGNTEAFF.

This clonotype was counted only a few times. The chain carries TRBV5-1 and TRBJ2-5; TRBD2 aligns across 12 bases. The CDR3 runs 17 residues. Germline V lookup: CDR1 SGHRS, CDR2 YFSETQ. J lost 0 bases, V lost 0 bases, and 3 bases had no gene match. The CDR3 here is CASSLGLAGADQETQYF. DNA of the CDR3: TGCGCCAGCAGCTTGGGACTAGCGGGGGCAGACCAAGAGACCCAGTACTTC.

CDR3 coding DNA: TGTGCCAACCAGGGGAGGGGGAACACCGGGGAGCTGTTTTTT. It yields the protein CANQGRGNTGELFF. V is TRBV12-3 or TRBV12-4 and J is TRBJ2-2; perhaps TRBD2 as D (7 bases). V was cut by 10 bases and J by 1 base, with 13 bases left in between. The CDR3 covers 14 residues.

This clonotype was observed a single time. This rearrangement joins TRBV7-9 to TRBJ2-1; D ambiguous. The CDR3 is 11 amino acids. V was clipped by 5 bases and J by 10 bases, with 9 bases between them. Germline values: CDR1 SEHNR, CDR2 FQNEAQ (reference sequence). The CDR3 region is CASSPLQEQFF. In DNA, the CDR3 is TGTGCCAGCAGCCCCTTACAGGAGCAGTTCTTC.

This chain connects TRBV20-1 to TRBJ2-1; 10 nucleotides match TRBD2. Looked up from germline, CDR1 is DFQATT and CDR2 is SNEGSKA (reference sequence). V was clipped by 4 bases and J by 3 bases; unmatched bases: 9. The CDR3 spans 16 residues. The CDR3 region is CSAKTLAGELYNEQFF. The CDR3 DNA reads as TGCAGTGCTAAAACTCTAGCGGGGGAGCTCTACAATGAGCAGTTCTTC.

About this clonotype: A read error may account for a junction end that differs from germline. The chain has TRBV4-2 and TRBJ2-2; D unclear. This CDR3 region has 14 residues. The germline V gene encodes CDR1 LGHNA and CDR2 YNFKEQ. In DNA form, the CDR3 reads TGTGCCAACAGCCAAGTCGAAGACACCGGGGAGCTGTTTTTT. Protein sequence: CANSQVEDTGELFF.

The chain carries TRBV7-8 and TRBJ1-5; 7 bases line up with TRBD1. Germline V gives CDR1 SGHVS, CDR2 FQNEAQ. V shed 5 bases and J 6 bases; nucleotides not matched to a gene: 7. CDR3 length: 14 amino acids. The CDR3 loop reads CASSGRDRRQPQHF. CDR3 coding DNA: TGTGCCAGCAGCGGGCGGGACAGACGTCAGCCCCAGCATTTT.

The J gene is TRBJ2-4, the V gene TRBV12-3 or TRBV12-4, with D tentatively TRBD1 or TRBD2 (5 bases each). The CDR3 loop spans 14 amino acids. Trimming pared 4 bases from V and 13 bases from J, leaving 20 bases between. Written as DNA, the CDR3 is TGTGCCAGCAGTTCGCAGAACGCGGCCAGGGAGCAGTACTTC. It translates to CASSSQNAAREQYF.

This clonotype showed up just a few times. The chain combines TRBV20-1 with TRBJ2-3, with D possibly being TRBD2 (5 bases). V was trimmed by 2 bases and J by 1 base, leaving 13 bases between them. Looked up from germline, CDR1 is DFQATT and CDR2 is SNEGSKA (reference sequence). The CDR3 consists of 15 residues. For the CDR3, the DNA is TGCAGTGCTAGACCTCAACGGGAAGGCACAGATACGCAGTATTTT. Amino acid sequence: CSARPQREGTDTQYF.

This clonotype has a count of ten or more. This chain links TRBV4-3 with TRBJ1-1; maybe TRBD1 (6 bases). Per the germline V gene, CDR1 is LGHNA and CDR2 is YSLEER. V lost 3 bases and J 6 bases, leaving 14 bases between the germline ends. The CDR3 is made up of 14 amino acids. This CDR3 reads CASSHNREVSEAFF. The CDR3 bases are TGCGCCAGCAGCCACAACAGGGAGGTTTCTGAAGCTTTCTTT.

CDR3 region: CASSLEAHVLTF. DNA for the CDR3: TGTGCCAGCAGCTTAGAAGCCCACGTCCTGACTTTC. This chain links TRBV7-9 with TRBJ2-6, with no clear D. Per germline, CDR1 SEHNR and CDR2 FQNEAQ (reference sequence). V was trimmed by 1 base and J by 11 bases, leaving 6 bases between them. The CDR3 consists of 12 residues.